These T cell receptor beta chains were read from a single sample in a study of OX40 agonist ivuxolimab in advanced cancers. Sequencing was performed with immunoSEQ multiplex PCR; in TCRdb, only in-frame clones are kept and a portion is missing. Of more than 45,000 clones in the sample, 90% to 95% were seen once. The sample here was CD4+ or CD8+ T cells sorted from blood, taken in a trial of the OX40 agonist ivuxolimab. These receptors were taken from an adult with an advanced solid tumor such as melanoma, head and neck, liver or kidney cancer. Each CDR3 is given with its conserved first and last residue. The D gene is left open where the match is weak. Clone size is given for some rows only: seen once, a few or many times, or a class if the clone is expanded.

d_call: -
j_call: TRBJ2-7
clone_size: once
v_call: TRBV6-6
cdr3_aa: CASSSIGTTYEQYF
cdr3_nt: TGTGCCAGCAGTTCGATAGGGACAACCTACGAGCAGTACTTC

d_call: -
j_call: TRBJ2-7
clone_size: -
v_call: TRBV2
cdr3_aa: CASRTIRTYEQYF
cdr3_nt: TGTGCCAGCAGAACGATTCGCACCTACGAGCAGTACTTC

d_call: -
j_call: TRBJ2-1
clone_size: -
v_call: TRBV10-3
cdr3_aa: CAISDLGAYNEQFF
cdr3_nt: TGTGCCATCAGTGACTTAGGGGCCTACAATGAGCAGTTCTTC

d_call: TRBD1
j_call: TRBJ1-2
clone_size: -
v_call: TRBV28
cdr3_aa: CASSLTGQSNYGYTF
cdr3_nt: TGTGCCAGCAGTTTAACGGGACAGTCTAACTATGGCTACACCTTC

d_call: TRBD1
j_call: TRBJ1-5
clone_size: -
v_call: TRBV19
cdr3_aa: CASSTRDSPFYSNQPQHF
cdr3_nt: TGTGCCAGTAGTACGAGGGACAGTCCCTTCTATAGCAATCAGCCCCAGCATTTT

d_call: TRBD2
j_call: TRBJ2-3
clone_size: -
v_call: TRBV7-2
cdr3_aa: CASSFSTSGNWDTQYF
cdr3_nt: TGTGCCAGCAGCTTCAGCACTAGCGGGAATTGGGATACGCAGTATTTT

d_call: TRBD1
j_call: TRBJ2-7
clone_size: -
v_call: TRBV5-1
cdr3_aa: CASSLHGTVYGEQYF
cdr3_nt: TGCGCCAGCAGCTTGCACGGGACAGTCTATGGCGAGCAGTACTTC

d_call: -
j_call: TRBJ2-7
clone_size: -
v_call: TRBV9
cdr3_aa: CASGGAGLYEQYF
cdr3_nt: TGTGCCAGCGGGGGAGCGGGTCTCTACGAGCAGTACTTC

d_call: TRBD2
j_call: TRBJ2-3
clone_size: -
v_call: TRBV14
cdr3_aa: CASSLLAGTSTDTQYF
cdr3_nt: TGTGCCAGCAGCCTCTTAGCGGGAACTAGCACAGATACGCAGTATTTT

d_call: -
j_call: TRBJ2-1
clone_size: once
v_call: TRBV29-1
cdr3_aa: CSAGEYNEQFF
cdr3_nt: TGCAGCGCCGGAGAATACAATGAGCAGTTCTTC

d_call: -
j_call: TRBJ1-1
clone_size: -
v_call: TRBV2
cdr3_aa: CASRDLDSSPNTEAFF
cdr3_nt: TGTGCCAGCAGGGACCTAGACAGCTCCCCGAACACTGAAGCTTTCTTT

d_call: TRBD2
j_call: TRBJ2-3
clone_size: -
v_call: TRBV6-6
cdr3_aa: CASSYSLGGRTDTQYF
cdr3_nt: TGTGCCAGCAGTTACAGCTTGGGAGGGCGAACAGATACGCAGTATTTT

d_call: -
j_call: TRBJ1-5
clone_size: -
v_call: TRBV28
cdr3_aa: CASSWGISGNQPQHF
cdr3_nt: TGTGCCAGCAGTTGGGGTATAAGTGGCAATCAGCCCCAGCATTTT

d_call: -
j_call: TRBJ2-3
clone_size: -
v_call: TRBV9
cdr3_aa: CASSVEGWDTQYF
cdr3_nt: TGTGCCAGCAGCGTAGAAGGGTGGGATACGCAGTATTTT

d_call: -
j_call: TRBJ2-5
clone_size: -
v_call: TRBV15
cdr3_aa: CATSRDPQGDQETQYF
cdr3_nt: TGTGCCACCAGCAGAGATCCCCAAGGGGACCAAGAGACCCAGTACTTC

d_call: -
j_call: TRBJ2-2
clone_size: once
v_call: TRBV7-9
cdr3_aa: CASRRGLGTGELFF
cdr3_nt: TGTGCCAGCAGAAGGGGCCTCGGGACCGGGGAGCTGTTTTTT

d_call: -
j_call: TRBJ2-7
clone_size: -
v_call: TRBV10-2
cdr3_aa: CASSESSSYEQYF
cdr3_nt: TGCGCCAGCAGTGAGTCTTCCTCCTACGAGCAGTACTTC

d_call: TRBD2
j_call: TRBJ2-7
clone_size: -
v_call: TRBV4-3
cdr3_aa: CASSQYRDYTYEQYF
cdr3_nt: TGCGCCAGCAGCCAGTATCGGGACTACACCTACGAGCAGTACTTC

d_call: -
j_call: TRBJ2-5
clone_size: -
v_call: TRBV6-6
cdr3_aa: CASSYRPETQYF
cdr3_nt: TGTGCCAGCAGTTATAGGCCGGAGACCCAGTACTTC

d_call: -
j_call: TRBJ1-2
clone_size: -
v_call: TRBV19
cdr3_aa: CASTMGLNYGYTF
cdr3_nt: TGTGCCAGTACCATGGGACTGAACTATGGCTACACCTTC

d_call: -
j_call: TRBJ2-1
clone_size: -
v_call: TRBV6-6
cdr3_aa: CASSYPNRERAPRQFF
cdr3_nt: TGTGCCAGCAGTTACCCCAACAGGGAAAGGGCGCCTCGACAGTTCTTC

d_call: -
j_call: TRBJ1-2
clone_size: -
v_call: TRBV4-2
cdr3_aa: CASSPRTSYGYTF
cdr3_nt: TGTGCCAGCAGCCCTCGGACCAGCTATGGCTACACCTTC

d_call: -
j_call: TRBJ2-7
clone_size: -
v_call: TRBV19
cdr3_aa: CASSARGDAAYEQYF
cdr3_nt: TGTGCCAGTAGTGCTCGTGGGGACGCCGCCTACGAGCAGTACTTC

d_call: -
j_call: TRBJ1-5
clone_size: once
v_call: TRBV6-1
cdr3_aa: CASSEVRSLAYQPQHF
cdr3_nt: TGTGCCAGCAGTGAAGTCAGGTCCCTTGCATATCAGCCCCAGCATTTT

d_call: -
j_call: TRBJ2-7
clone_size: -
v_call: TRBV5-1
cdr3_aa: CASSPRGPYEQYF
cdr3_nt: TGCGCCAGCAGCCCCAGGGGCCCCTACGAGCAGTACTTC

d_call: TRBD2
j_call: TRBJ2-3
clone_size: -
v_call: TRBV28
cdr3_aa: CASSSTSGSYTDTQYF
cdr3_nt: TGTGCCAGCAGTTCGACTAGCGGGAGTTACACAGATACGCAGTATTTT

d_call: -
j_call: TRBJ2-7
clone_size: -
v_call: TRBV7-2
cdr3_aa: CASSLSGKNEQYF
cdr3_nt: TGTGCCAGCAGCTTAAGTGGGAAAAATGAGCAGTACTTC

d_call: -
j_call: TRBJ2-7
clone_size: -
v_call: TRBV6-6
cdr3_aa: CASSYFFDEQYF
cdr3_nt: TGTGCCAGCAGTTACTTCTTCGACGAGCAGTACTTC

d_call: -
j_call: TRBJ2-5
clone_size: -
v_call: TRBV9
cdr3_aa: CASSDRETQYF
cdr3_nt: TGTGCCAGCAGCGATAGAGAGACCCAGTACTTC

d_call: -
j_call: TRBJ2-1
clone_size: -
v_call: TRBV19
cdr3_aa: CASSTYEGWNYNEQFF
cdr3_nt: TGTGCCAGTAGTACCTACGAGGGCTGGAACTACAATGAGCAGTTCTTC

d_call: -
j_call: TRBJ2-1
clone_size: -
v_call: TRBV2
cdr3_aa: CASSEDYPPNEQFF
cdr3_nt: TGTGCCAGCAGTGAAGACTACCCCCCCAATGAGCAGTTCTTC

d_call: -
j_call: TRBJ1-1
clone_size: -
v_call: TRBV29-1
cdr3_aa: CSVEERDFEAFF
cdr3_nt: TGCAGCGTTGAAGAGAGGGACTTTGAAGCTTTCTTT

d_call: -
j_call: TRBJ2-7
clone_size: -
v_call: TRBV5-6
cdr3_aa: CASSLKGPNSYEQYF
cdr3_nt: TGTGCCAGCAGCTTGAAGGGCCCAAACTCCTACGAGCAGTACTTC

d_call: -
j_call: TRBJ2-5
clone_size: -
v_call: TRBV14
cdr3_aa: CASSLEGLTQYF
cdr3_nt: TGTGCCAGCAGCCTTGAGGGGCTCACCCAGTACTTC

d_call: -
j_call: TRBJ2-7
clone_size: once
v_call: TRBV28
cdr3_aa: CASSFRARGIGEQYF
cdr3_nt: -

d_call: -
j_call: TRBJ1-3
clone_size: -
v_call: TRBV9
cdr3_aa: CASSAAGVSGNTIYF
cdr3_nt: TGTGCCAGCAGCGCGGCAGGGGTATCGGGAAACACCATATATTTT

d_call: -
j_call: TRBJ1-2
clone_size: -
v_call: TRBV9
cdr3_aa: CASRGGELGYGYTF
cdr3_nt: TGTGCCAGCAGGGGGGGCGAATTAGGCTATGGCTACACCTTC

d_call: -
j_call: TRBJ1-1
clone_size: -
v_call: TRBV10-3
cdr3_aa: CAISDVEFEAFF
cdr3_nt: TGTGCCATCAGTGATGTGGAATTTGAAGCTTTCTTT

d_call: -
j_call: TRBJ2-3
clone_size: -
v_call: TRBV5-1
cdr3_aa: CASLKEGFRADTQYF
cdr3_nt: TGCGCCAGCCTAAAGGAGGGGTTTAGAGCAGATACGCAGTATTTT

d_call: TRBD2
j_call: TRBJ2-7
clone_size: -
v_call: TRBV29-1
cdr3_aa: CSLRTSGSREQYF
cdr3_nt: TGCAGCCTCCGGACTAGCGGGAGTCGTGAGCAGTACTTC

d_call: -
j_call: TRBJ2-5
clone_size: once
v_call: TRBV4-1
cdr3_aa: CASSQDQRDQETQYF
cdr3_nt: TGCGCCAGCAGCCAAGATCAGCGGGACCAAGAGACCCAGTACTTC

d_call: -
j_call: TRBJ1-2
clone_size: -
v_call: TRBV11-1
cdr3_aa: CASSLRTAPMGYTF
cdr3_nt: TGTGCCAGCAGCTTAAGGACTGCTCCAATGGGGTACACCTTC

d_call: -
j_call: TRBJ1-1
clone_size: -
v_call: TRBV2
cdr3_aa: CATSRAWTSGAFF
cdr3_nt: TGTGCCACCTCCAGGGCTTGGACTTCGGGTGCTTTCTTT

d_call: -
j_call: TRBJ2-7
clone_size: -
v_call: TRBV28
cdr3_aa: CASGFHDEQYF
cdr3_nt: TGTGCCAGCGGCTTTCACGACGAGCAGTACTTC

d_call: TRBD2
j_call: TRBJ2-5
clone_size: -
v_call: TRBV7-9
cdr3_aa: CASSSRTGGRETQYF
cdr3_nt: TGTGCCAGCAGCTCCCGGACGGGGGGACGGGAGACCCAGTACTTC

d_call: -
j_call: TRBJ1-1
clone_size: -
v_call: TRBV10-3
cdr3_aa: CAIIENLEGTEAFF
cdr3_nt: TGTGCCATCATCGAAAACCTCGAGGGCACTGAAGCTTTCTTT

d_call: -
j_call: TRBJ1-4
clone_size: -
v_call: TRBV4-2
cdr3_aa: CASSQEGGLAGDEKLFF
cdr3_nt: TGTGCCAGCAGCCAAGAGGGGGGGCTGGCAGGGGATGAAAAACTGTTTTTT

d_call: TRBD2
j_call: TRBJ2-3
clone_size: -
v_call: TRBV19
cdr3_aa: CASSLGLAADTQYF
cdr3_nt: TGTGCCAGTAGTTTGGGACTAGCAGCAGATACGCAGTATTTT

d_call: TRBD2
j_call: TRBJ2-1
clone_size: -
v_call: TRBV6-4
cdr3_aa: CASSALAGEYNEQFF
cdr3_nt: TGTGCCAGCAGTGCGCTAGCGGGAGAATACAATGAGCAGTTCTTC

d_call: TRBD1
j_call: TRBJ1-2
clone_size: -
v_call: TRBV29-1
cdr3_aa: CSVEEGTVYGYTF
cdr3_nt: TGCAGCGTTGAAGAAGGGACAGTTTATGGCTACACCTTC

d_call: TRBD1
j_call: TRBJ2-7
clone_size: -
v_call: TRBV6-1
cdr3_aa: CASSPVGQGGYEQYF
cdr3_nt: TGTGCCAGCAGCCCCGTGGGACAGGGGGGGTACGAGCAGTACTTC

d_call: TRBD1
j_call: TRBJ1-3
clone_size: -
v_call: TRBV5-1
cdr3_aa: CASSPTWDRGNTIYF
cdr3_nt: TGCGCCAGCAGCCCGACGTGGGACAGGGGAAACACCATATATTTT

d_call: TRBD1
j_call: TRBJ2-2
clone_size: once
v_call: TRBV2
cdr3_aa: CASRTGGGELFF
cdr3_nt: TGTGCCAGCAGAACAGGGGGCGGGGAGCTGTTTTTT

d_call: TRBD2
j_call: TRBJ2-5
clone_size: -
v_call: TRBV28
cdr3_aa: CASSSSNGRKTQYF
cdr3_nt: TGTGCCAGCAGTTCTTCAAACGGGAGGAAGACCCAGTACTTC

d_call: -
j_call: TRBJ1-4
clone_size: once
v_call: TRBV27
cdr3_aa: CASSLLGNEKLFF
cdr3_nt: TGTGCCAGCAGTTTATTGGGTAATGAAAAACTGTTTTTT

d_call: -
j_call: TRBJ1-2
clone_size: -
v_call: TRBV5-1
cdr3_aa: CASSFDTTHGYTF
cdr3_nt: TGCGCCAGCAGCTTTGACACGACCCATGGCTACACCTTC

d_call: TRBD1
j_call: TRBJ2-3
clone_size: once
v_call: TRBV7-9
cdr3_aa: CASSLGGQTSTDTQYF
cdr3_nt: TGTGCCAGCAGCTTAGGGGGACAGACAAGCACAGATACGCAGTATTTT

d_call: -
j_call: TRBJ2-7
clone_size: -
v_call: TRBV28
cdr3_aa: CASTPRGRSYEQYF
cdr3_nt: TGTGCCAGCACCCCACGAGGTCGCTCCTACGAGCAGTACTTC

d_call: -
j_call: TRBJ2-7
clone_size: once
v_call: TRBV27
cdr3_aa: CASRDSGYEQYF
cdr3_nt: TGTGCCAGCAGGGACAGCGGATACGAGCAGTACTTC